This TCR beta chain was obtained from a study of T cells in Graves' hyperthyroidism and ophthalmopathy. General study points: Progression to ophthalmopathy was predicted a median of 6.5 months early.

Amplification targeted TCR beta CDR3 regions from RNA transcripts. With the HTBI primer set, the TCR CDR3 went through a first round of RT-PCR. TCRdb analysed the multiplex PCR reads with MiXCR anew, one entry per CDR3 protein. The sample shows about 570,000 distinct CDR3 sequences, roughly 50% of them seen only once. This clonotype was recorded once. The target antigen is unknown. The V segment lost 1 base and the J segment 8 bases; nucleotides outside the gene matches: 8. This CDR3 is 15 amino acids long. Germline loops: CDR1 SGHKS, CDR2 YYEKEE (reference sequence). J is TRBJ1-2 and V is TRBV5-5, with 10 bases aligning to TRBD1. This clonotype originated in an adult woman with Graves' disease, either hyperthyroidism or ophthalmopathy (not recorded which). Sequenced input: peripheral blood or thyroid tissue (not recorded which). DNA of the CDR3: TGTGCCAGCAGCTTGAGGGGGGGACAGGGGTTCGGCTACACCTTC. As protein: CASSLRGGQGFGYTF.